This T cell receptor (beta chain) stems from a study of T cell changes during pregnancy in multiple sclerosis. Generated by immunoSEQ multiplex PCR, the TCRdb table keeps only in-frame clones and is missing some. Of roughly 80,000 clones in the sample, about 91% were seen once. Germline V lookup: CDR1 SGHTA, CDR2 FQGNSA. The trim removed 2 bases at V and 4 bases at J, leaving 16 bases unmatched. The CDR3 runs to 18 residues. The rearrangement links TRBV7-2 to TRBJ2-7, with 8 bases that match TRBD2. The sequencing here drew on peripheral blood, taken before pregnancy. This clonotype originated in a female donor with multiple sclerosis, enrolled in a pregnancy study. The CDR3 loop is CASSLPSLAGGYPYEQYF. The DNA of the CDR3 is TGTGCCAGCAGCTTACCCTCTCTTGCGGGAGGTTACCCGTACGAGCAGTACTTC. The variable domain in full, with the rest retrieved from reference TRBV7-2 and TRBJ2-7, is GAGVSQSPSNKVTEKGKDVELRCDPISGHTALYWYRQSLGQGLEFLIYFQGNSAPDKSGLPSDRFSAERTGGSVSTLTIQRTQQEDSAVYLCASSLPSLAGGYPYEQYFGPGTRLTVT.